The rows below give T cell receptor beta chains drawn from one sample of a study of T-cell reconstitution after alpha-beta-depleted transplantation in children. MiXCR, run by TCRdb on the PCR reads, gives a single entry per CDR3 protein. This table has more than 400,000 distinct CDR3 sequences, roughly 11% appearing once. The sample in question was PBMCs, mostly from graft donor cells, obtained 180 days after TCRalphabeta/CD19-depleted stem cell transplant. These receptors all stem from a female patient aged 2-9 years who had a stem cell transplant for aplastic anemia, so the T cells may come from the graft donor. The CDR3 runs from the conserved cysteine through the conserved F or W. A D gene is named only where the DNA matches it firmly. Expanded clones are given a class, and other clones once, few, many or no size at all.

>TRBD1|NA|TRBJ2-5|TRBV7-2
TGTGCCAGCAGCTTAGTTACAGGGGGGTACCAAGAGACCCAGTACTTC
CASSLVTGGYQETQYF
>TRBD2|few|TRBJ2-3|TRBV19
TGTGCCAGTAGTATTAGAAGCGGGACGGATACGCAGTATTTT
CASSIRSGTDTQYF
>NA|NA|TRBJ1-1|TRBV5-5
TGTGCCAGCAGCTTCAGGGGCGGTTGGACTGAAGCTTTCTTT
CASSFRGGWTEAFF
>NA|NA|TRBJ2-3|TRBV27
TGTGCCAGCAGTTATCTGACGGGAACAGATACGCAGTATTTT
CASSYLTGTDTQYF
>NA|few|TRBJ2-1|TRBV7-8
TGTGCCAGCAGCTCCCGGGACATAGAGCAGTTCTTC
CASSSRDIEQFF
>TRBD2|many|TRBJ2-3|TRBV28
TGTGCCAGCACCGAGGTGGGGGGACTAGCGGGATACACAGATACGCAGTATTTT
CASTEVGGLAGYTDTQYF
>NA|NA|TRBJ1-3|TRBV6-1
TGTGCCAGCAGTGAATTCGTCCCCTCTGGAAACACCATATATTTT
CASSEFVPSGNTIYF
>TRBD1|many|TRBJ2-7|TRBV29-1
TGCAGCGTTCGACAGGGGCTCGAGCAGTACTTC
CSVRQGLEQYF
>NA|NA|TRBJ2-5|TRBV20-1
TGCAGTGCTATTACAGGGGTGGGAGGGGAATCAGAGACCCAGTACTTC
CSAITGVGGESETQYF
>TRBD1|NA|TRBJ1-2|TRBV5-1
TGCGCCAGCAGCTTGGGGTCAGGGGGGACGAGTGGCTACACCTTC
CASSLGSGGTSGYTF
>NA|NA|TRBJ2-3|TRBV7-9
TGTGCCAGCAGCCCCTTGGCTAGCGCTTTTTTCACAGATACGCAGTATTTT
CASSPLASAFFTDTQYF
>NA|NA|TRBJ2-3|TRBV10-3
TGTGCCATCAGCCTCACCCCACGAGATACGCAGTATTTT
CAISLTPRDTQYF
>NA|NA|TRBJ1-1|TRBV7-3
TGTGCCAGCAGCTTAGAAGGGGACACTGAAGCTTTCTTT
CASSLEGDTEAFF
>NA|few|TRBJ1-4|TRBV14
TGTGCCAGCAGGTACCGAGGTGTTGCAACTAATGAAAAACTGTTTTTT
CASRYRGVATNEKLFF
>NA|NA|TRBJ2-7|TRBV11-2
TGTGCCAGCAGCTTACTAGCAGAAAAAAACTACGAGCAGTACTTC
CASSLLAEKNYEQYF
>TRBD2|NA|TRBJ2-7|TRBV5-5
TGTGCCAGCAGCTTGGAGCTATTCGCCAGCGGGAGCTACGAGCAGTACTTC
CASSLELFASGSYEQYF
>TRBD1|NA|TRBJ2-4|TRBV18
TGTGCCAGCTCACCTCTGACAGGGGGAAACATTCAGTACTTC
CASSPLTGGNIQYF
>TRBD1|few|TRBJ1-2|TRBV10-2
TGCGCCAGCAACCCGGGACAGTTATATGGCTACACCTTC
CASNPGQLYGYTF
>NA|NA|TRBJ2-4|TRBV27
TGTGCCAGCAGGCGATTGGGGGCCAAAAACATTCAGTACTTC
CASRRLGAKNIQYF
>NA|few|TRBJ2-1|TRBV18
TGTGCCAGCTCACTCCTTCCAAGACTAGGAATACACAATGAGCAGTTCTTC
CASSLLPRLGIHNEQFF
>NA|NA|TRBJ2-1|TRBV7-9
TGTGCCAGCAGCCCCAAATTAGCAGACAATGAGCAGTTCTTC
CASSPKLADNEQFF
>NA|many|TRBJ2-3|TRBV10-3
TGTGCCATCAGTGAGTCCACATTTAGCACAGATACGCAGTATTTT
CAISESTFSTDTQYF
>NA|NA|TRBJ2-7|TRBV29-1
TGCAGCTTCGGGGGTGACAGGGCCCCCTACGAGCAGTACTTC
CSFGGDRAPYEQYF
>TRBD2|many|TRBJ2-3|TRBV6-2/TRBV6-3
TGTGCCAGCAGACCCAGCGGGAGGGCGACAGATACGCAGTATTTT
CASRPSGRATDTQYF
>NA|few|TRBJ2-1|TRBV18
TGTGCCAGCTCACCACGTGAGGGCGCGGGCTCCTACAATGAGCAGTTCTTC
CASSPREGAGSYNEQFF
>TRBD1|NA|TRBJ1-6|TRBV7-2
TGTGCCAGCAGCAGGCAAGGGACAGGGAATTCACCCCTCCACTTT
CASSRQGTGNSPLHF